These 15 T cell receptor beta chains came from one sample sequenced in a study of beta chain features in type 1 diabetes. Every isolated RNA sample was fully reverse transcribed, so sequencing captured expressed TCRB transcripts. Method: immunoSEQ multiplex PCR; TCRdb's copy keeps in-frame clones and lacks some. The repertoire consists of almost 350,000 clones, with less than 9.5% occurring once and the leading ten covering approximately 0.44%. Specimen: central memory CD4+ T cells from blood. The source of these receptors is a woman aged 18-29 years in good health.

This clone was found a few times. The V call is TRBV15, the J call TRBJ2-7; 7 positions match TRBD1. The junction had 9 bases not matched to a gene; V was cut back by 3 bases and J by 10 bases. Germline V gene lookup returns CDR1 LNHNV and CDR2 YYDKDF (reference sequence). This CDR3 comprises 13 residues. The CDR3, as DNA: TGTGCCACCAGCAGTGATAGACAGGGCACCCAGTACTTC. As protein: CATSSDRQGTQYF.

CDR3 sequence reads: CASSVGSNYGYTF. The CDR3 region has the DNA TGTGCCAGCAGCGTCGGGAGCAACTATGGCTACACCTTC. The rearrangement joins TRBV2 to TRBJ1-2, with no clear D. Germline lookup yields CDR1 SNHLY and CDR2 FYNNEI. This CDR3 contains 13 residues. V gave up 6 bases and J gave up 2 bases, with 10 bases separating them. The whole variable domain, filled in from reference TRBV2 and TRBJ1-2, reads EPEVTQTPSHQVTQMGQEVILRCVPISNHLYFYWYRQILGQKVEFLVSFYNNEISEKSEIFDDQFSVERPDGSNFTLKIRSTKLEDSAMYFCASSVGSNYGYTFGSGTRLTVV.

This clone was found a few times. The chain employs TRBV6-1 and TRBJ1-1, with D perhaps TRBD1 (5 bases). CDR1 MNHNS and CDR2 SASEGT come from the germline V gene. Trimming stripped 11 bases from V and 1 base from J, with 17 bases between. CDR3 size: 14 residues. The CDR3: CAGARNGGNTEAFF. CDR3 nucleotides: TGTGCCGGGGCAAGGAACGGAGGGAACACTGAAGCTTTCTTT.

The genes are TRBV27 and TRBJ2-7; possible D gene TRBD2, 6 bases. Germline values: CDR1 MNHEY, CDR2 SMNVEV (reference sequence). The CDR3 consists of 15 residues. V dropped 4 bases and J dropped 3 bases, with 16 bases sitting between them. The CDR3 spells CASSSSGGMGYEQYF. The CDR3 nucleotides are TGTGCCAGCAGTTCCAGCGGAGGGATGGGCTACGAGCAGTACTTC.

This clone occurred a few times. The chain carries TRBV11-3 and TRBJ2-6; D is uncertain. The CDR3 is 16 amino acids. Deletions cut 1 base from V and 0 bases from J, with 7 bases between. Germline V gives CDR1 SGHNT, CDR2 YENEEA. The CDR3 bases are TGTGCCAGCAGCTTAGGACCGCGCTCTGGGGCCAACGTCCTGACTTTC. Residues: CASSLGPRSGANVLTF.

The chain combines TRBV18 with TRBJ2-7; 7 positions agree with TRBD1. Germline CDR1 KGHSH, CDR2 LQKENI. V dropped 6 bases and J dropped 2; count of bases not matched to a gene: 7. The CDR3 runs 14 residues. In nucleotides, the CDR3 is TGTGCCAGCTCGTCCACCGGGACAGCCTACGAGCAGTACTTC. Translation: CASSSTGTAYEQYF.

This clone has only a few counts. The CDR3 region is CSGEQGGFFF. CDR3 nucleotides: TGCAGCGGGGAACAGGGGGGTTTTTTCTTT. The gene calls are TRBV29-1 and TRBJ1-1, with 8 bases aligning to TRBD1. V dropped 7 bases and J dropped 13; count of bases not matched to a gene: 8. Germline V lookup: CDR1 SQVTM, CDR2 ANQGSEA. The CDR3 totals 10 residues.

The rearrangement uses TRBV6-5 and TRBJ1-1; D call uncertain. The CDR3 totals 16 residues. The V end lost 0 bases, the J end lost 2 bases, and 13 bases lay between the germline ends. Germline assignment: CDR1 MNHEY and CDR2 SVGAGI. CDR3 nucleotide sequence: TGTGCCAGCAGTTACTCGATAACGGCGCCAAACACTGAAGCTTTCTTT. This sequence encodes CASSYSITAPNTEAFF.

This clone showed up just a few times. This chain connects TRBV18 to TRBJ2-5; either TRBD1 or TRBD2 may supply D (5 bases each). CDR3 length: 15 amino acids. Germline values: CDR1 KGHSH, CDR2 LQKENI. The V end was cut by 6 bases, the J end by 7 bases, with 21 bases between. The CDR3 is CASSDGREGRLTQYF. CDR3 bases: TGTGCCAGCTCTGACGGACGAGAGGGGCGTCTGACCCAGTACTTC. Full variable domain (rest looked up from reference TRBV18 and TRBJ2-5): NAGVMQNPRHLVRRRGQEARLRCSPMKGHSHVYWYRQLPEEGLKFMVYLQKENIIDESGMPKERFSAEFPKEGPSILRIQQVVRGDSAAYFCASSDGREGRLTQYFGPGTRLLVL.

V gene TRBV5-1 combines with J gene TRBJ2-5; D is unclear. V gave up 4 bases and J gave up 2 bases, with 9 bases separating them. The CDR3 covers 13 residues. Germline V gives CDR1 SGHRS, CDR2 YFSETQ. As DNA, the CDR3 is TGCGCCAGCAGCCCTGGACGGCAAGAGACCCAGTACTTC. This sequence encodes CASSPGRQETQYF. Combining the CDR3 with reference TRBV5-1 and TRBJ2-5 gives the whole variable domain KAGVTQTPRYLIKTRGQQVTLSCSPISGHRSVSWYQQTPGQGLQFLFEYFSETQRNKGNFPGRFSGRQFSNSRSEMNVSTLELGDSALYLCASSPGRQETQYFGPGTRLLVL.

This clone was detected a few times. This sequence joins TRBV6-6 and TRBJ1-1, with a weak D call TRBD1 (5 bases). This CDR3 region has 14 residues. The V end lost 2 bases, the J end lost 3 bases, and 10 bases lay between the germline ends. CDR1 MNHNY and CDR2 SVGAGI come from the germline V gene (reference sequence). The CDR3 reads CASSYRQGYTEAFF. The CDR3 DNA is TGTGCCAGCAGTTACAGGCAGGGATACACTGAAGCTTTCTTT.

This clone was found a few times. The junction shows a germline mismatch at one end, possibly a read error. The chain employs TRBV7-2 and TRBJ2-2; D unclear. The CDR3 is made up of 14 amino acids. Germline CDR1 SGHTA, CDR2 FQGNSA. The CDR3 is CASSQAHYSGELFF. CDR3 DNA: TGCGCCAGCAGCCAAGCCCACTATTCCGGGGAGCTGTTTTTT.

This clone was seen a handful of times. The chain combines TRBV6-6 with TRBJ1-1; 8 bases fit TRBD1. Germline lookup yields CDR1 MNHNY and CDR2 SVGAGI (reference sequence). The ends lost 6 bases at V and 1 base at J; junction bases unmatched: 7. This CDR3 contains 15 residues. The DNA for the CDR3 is TGTGCCAGCAGGCACCACGACAGGGGGAACACTGAAGCTTTCTTT. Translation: CASRHHDRGNTEAFF.

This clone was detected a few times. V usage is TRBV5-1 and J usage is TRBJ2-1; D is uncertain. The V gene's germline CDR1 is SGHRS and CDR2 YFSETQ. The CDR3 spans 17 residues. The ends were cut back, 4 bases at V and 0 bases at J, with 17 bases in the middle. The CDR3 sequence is CASSRTDPTSSYNEQFF. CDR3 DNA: TGCGCCAGCAGCAGAACCGACCCTACGAGCTCCTACAATGAGCAGTTCTTC.

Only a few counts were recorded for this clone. The CDR3 coding sequence is TGTGCCACCAGCAGAGACGTTGGACACACCCATGAGCAGTTCTTC. Its protein product is CATSRDVGHTHEQFF. V gene TRBV15 combines with J gene TRBJ2-1, with D maybe TRBD1 (5 bases). The CDR3 sequence is 15 residues long. V lost 0 bases and J lost 8, with 14 bases in between. CDR1 is LNHNV and CDR2 is YYDKDF in the germline V gene (reference sequence).